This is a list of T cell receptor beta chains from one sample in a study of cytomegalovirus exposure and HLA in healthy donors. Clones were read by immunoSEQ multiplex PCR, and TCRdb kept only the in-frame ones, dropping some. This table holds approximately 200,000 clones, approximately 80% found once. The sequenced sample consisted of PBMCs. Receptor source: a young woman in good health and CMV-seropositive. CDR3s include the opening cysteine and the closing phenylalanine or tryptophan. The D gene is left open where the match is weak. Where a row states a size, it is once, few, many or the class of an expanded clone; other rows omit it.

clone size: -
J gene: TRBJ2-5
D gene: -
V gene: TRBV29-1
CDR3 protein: CSVDIQQETQYF
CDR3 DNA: TGCAGCGTTGACATCCAGCAAGAGACCCAGTACTTC

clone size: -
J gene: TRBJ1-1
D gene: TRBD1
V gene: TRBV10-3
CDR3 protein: CAISERGQTQWGF
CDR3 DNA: TGTGCCATCAGTGAGAGGGGACAGACTCAATGGGGCTTT

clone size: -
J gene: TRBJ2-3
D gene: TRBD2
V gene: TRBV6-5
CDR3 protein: CASSSVAGDADTQYF
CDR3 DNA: TGTGCCAGCAGTTCGGTAGCGGGAGACGCAGATACGCAGTATTTT

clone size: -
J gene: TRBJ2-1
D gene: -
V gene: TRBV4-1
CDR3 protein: CASSQEARTTHKQFF
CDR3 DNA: TGCGCCAGCAGCCAAGAGGCCCGGACTACCCATAAGCAGTTCTTC

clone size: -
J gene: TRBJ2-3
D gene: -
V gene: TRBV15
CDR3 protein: CATSIGPDTQYF
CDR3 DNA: TGTGCCACCAGCATTGGCCCAGATACGCAGTATTTT

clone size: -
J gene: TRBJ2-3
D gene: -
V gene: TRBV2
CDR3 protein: CASSADLFGVMQYF
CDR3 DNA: TGTGCCAGCAGTGCGGACCTCTTCGGGGTAATGCAGTATTTT

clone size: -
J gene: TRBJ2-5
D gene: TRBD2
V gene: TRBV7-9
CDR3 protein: CASSRQAGIETQYF
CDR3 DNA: TGTGCCAGCAGCAGACAAGCGGGAATAGAGACCCAGTACTTC

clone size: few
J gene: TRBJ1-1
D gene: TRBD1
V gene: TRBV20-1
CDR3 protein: CSAKGQAIAFF
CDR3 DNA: TGCAGTGCAAAGGGACAGGCGATAGCTTTCTTT

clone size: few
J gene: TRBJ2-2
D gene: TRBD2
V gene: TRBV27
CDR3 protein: CASSHGLVDTGELFF
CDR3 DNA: TGTGCCAGCAGTCATGGACTAGTGGATACCGGGGAGCTGTTTTTT

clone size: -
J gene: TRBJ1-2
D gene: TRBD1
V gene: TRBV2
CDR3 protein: CASNTLGGTISYGYTF
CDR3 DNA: TGTGCCAGCAATACACTAGGGGGCACTATATCATATGGCTACACCTTC

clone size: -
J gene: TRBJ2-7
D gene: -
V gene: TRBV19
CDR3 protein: CASNAGSDYEQYF
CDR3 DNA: TGTGCCAGTAACGCCGGGAGCGATTACGAGCAGTACTTC

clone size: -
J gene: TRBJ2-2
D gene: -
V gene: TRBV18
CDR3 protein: CASSPMPANTGELFF
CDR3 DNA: TGTGCCAGCTCACCAATGCCGGCGAACACCGGGGAGCTGTTTTTT

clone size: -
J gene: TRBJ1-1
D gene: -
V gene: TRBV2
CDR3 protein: CASGGEVTTEAFF
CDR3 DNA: TGTGCCAGCGGGGGGGAGGTCACCACTGAAGCTTTCTTT

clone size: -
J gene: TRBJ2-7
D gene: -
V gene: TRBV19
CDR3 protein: CASSIDRDYEQYF
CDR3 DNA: TGTGCCAGTAGTATAGACAGGGACTACGAGCAGTACTTC

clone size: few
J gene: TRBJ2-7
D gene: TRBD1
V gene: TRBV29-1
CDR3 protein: CSVGTGYEQYF
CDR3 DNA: TGCAGCGTCGGGACAGGGTACGAGCAGTACTTC

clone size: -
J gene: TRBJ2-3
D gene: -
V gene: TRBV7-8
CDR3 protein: CASSLARRSDTQYF
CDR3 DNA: TGTGCCAGCAGCTTAGCTAGGAGGTCAGATACGCAGTATTTT

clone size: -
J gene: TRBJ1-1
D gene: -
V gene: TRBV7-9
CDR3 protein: CASSLAGGEAFF
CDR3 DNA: TGTGCCAGCAGCTTAGCAGGCGGAGAAGCTTTCTTT

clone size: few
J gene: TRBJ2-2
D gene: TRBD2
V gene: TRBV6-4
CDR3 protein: CASSDSSGSGELFF
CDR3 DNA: TGTGCCAGCAGTGACTCTAGCGGGAGCGGGGAGCTGTTTTTT

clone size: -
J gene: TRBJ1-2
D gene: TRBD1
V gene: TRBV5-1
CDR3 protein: CASSETGQNYGYTF
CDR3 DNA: TGCGCCAGCAGCGAAACGGGACAGAACTATGGCTACACCTTC

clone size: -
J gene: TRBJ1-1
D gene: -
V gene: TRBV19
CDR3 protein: CASSTRQPNTEAFF
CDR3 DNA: TGTGCCAGTAGTACGCGACAGCCGAACACTGAAGCTTTCTTT

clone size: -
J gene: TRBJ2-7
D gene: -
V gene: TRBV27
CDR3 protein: CASSFGGTYEQYF
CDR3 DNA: TGTGCCAGCAGTTTTGGCGGAACATACGAGCAGTACTTC

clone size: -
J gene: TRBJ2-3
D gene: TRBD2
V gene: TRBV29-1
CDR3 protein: CSVSSSGLAGDTQYF
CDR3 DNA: TGCAGCGTTAGTTCATCGGGTCTAGCGGGAGATACGCAGTATTTT

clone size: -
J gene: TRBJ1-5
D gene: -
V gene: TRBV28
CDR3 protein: CASSLFQGSGPQHF
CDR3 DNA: TGTGCCAGCAGTTTATTTCAGGGGTCGGGGCCCCAGCATTTT

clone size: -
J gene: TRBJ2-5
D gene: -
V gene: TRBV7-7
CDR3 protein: CASSLALGGPQTQYF
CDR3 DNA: TGTGCTAGCAGCTTAGCGCTAGGAGGGCCACAGACCCAGTACTTC

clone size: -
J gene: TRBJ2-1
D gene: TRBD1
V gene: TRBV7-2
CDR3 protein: CASSRTGETNYNEQFF
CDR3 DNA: TGTGCCAGCAGCCGGACAGGGGAGACTAACTACAATGAGCAGTTCTTC

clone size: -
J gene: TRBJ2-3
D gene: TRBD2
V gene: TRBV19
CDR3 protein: CASSIDLGTSSTSTDTQYF
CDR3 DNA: TGTGCCAGTAGTATAGATCTGGGGACTAGCAGTACTAGCACAGATACGCAGTATTTT

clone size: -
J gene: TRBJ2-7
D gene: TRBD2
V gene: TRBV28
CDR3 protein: CASSFSSGRGYEQYF
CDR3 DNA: TGTGCCAGCAGTTTCTCCAGCGGGAGGGGTTACGAGCAGTACTTC

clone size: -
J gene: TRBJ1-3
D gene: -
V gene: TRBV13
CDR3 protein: CASSLGPGENTIYF
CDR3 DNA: TGTGCCAGCAGCTTAGGGCCAGGGGAAAACACCATATATTTT

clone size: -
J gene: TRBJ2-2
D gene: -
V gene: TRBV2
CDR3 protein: CASSSGTRKNTGELFF
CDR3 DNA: TGTGCCAGCAGCTCCGGGACAAGAAAGAACACCGGGGAGCTGTTTTTT

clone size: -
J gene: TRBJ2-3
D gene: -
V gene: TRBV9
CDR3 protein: CASSVAAGGITDTQYF
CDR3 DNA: TGTGCCAGCAGCGTAGCCGCTGGCGGAATCACAGATACGCAGTATTTT

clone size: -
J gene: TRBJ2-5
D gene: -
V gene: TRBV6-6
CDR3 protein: CAIGMIAGETQYF
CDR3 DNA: TGTGCCATCGGGATGATAGCCGGAGAGACCCAGTACTTC

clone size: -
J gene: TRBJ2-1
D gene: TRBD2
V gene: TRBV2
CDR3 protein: CASSEAPGLAGRPSNNEQFF
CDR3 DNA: TGTGCCAGCAGTGAAGCCCCCGGACTAGCGGGACGACCTTCAAACAATGAGCAGTTCTTC

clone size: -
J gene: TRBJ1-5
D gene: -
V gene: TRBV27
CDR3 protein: CASSLSAGYQPQHF
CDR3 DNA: TGTGCCAGCAGTTTATCGGCGGGTTATCAGCCCCAGCATTTT

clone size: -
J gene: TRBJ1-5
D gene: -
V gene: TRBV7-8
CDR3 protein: CASSPAGPADNQPQHF
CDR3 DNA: TGTGCCAGCAGCCCCGCGGGCCCGGCCGATAATCAGCCCCAGCATTTT